This is a list of T cell receptor beta chains from one sample in a study of blood T cell repertoires in COVID-19. The assay was immunoSEQ multiplex PCR, and TCRdb's table has in-frame clones only and misses some. The sample records fewer than 300,000 clones, 75% to 95% being singletons. The sample comprised PBMCs or T cells enriched from blood (not recorded which). These receptors all stem from a woman aged 25 to 39 who had recovered from COVID-19. Each CDR3 is given with its conserved first and last residue. Each record gives: J gene, V gene, D gene, clone size, CDR3 protein, CDR3 DNA. The D gene is left open where the match is weak. For some rows the clone size is stated as once, few or many, or as a class when expanded; others skip it.

j_call: TRBJ1-1
v_call: TRBV5-1
d_call: TRBD1
clone_size: .
cdr3_aa: CASSLFPPGQGVSFGTEAFF
cdr3_nt: TGCGCCAGCAGCTTGTTCCCCCCCGGACAGGGGGTTTCATTCGGAACTGAAGCTTTCTTT

j_call: TRBJ2-5
v_call: TRBV24-1
d_call: .
clone_size: .
cdr3_aa: CATSDDKETQYF
cdr3_nt: TGTGCCACCAGTGACGACAAAGAGACCCAGTACTTC

j_call: TRBJ1-1
v_call: TRBV4-1
d_call: .
clone_size: .
cdr3_aa: CASSQQGTEAFF
cdr3_nt: TGCGCCAGCAGCCAACAGGGGACTGAAGCTTTCTTT

j_call: TRBJ2-7
v_call: TRBV6-5
d_call: .
clone_size: .
cdr3_aa: CASNRALEAYEQYF
cdr3_nt: TGTGCCAGCAACAGGGCACTCGAGGCCTACGAGCAGTACTTC

j_call: TRBJ2-5
v_call: TRBV4-3
d_call: TRBD2
clone_size: once
cdr3_aa: CASSLGLAGGWETQYF
cdr3_nt: TGCGCCAGCAGCCTCGGACTAGCGGGAGGTTGGGAGACCCAGTACTTC

j_call: TRBJ2-1
v_call: TRBV6-2/TRBV6-3
d_call: .
clone_size: .
cdr3_aa: CASSYSSIGIYSYNEQFF
cdr3_nt: TGTGCCAGCAGTTACTCGAGTATCGGGATATACTCCTACAATGAGCAGTTCTTC

j_call: TRBJ1-1
v_call: TRBV28
d_call: .
clone_size: once
cdr3_aa: CASSLREGRVGSTEAFF
cdr3_nt: TGTGCCAGCAGTTTACGGGAAGGGCGCGTGGGGAGCACTGAAGCTTTCTTT

j_call: TRBJ1-5
v_call: TRBV28
d_call: .
clone_size: .
cdr3_aa: CASRARVRNQPQHF
cdr3_nt: TGTGCCAGCAGGGCTCGGGTTCGCAATCAGCCCCAGCATTTT

j_call: TRBJ1-4
v_call: TRBV28
d_call: .
clone_size: .
cdr3_aa: CASSLLAGALTNEKLFF
cdr3_nt: TGTGCCAGCAGTTTATTGGCAGGGGCACTGACTAATGAAAAACTGTTTTTT

j_call: TRBJ2-7
v_call: TRBV7-8
d_call: TRBD2
clone_size: .
cdr3_aa: CASSSPRTSGSYEQYF
cdr3_nt: TGTGCCAGCAGCTCCCCACGTACTAGCGGGAGCTACGAGCAGTACTTC

j_call: TRBJ2-7
v_call: TRBV24-1
d_call: TRBD1
clone_size: .
cdr3_aa: CATSVRDRVSEQYF
cdr3_nt: TGTGCCACCAGTGTGAGAGACAGGGTAAGCGAGCAGTACTTC

j_call: TRBJ2-3
v_call: TRBV4-1
d_call: .
clone_size: .
cdr3_aa: CASSQSGSGSTDTQYF
cdr3_nt: TGCGCCAGCAGCCAAAGTGGGAGCGGGAGCACAGATACGCAGTATTTT

j_call: TRBJ2-5
v_call: TRBV5-1
d_call: TRBD2
clone_size: .
cdr3_aa: CASSTSPVAGGHETQYF
cdr3_nt: TGCGCCAGCAGCACTTCCCCCGTAGCGGGAGGGCACGAGACCCAGTACTTC

j_call: TRBJ2-1
v_call: TRBV21-1
d_call: .
clone_size: .
cdr3_aa: CASSSHLGLAGGPRSYNEQFF
cdr3_nt: TGTGCCAGCAGCTCTCACTTAGGACTAGCGGGAGGTCCACGCTCCTACAATGAGCAGTTCTTC

j_call: TRBJ2-1
v_call: TRBV11-2
d_call: TRBD1
clone_size: .
cdr3_aa: CASSRSTGTGTNEQFF
cdr3_nt: TGTGCCAGCAGCCGCAGTACCGGGACAGGGACCAATGAGCAGTTCTTC

j_call: TRBJ1-5
v_call: TRBV4-2
d_call: TRBD1
clone_size: .
cdr3_aa: CASSPRDRGLGGNQPQHF
cdr3_nt: TGTGCCAGCAGCCCCCGGGACAGGGGGCTTGGGGGCAATCAGCCCCAGCATTTT

j_call: TRBJ2-4
v_call: TRBV7-3
d_call: .
clone_size: .
cdr3_aa: CASSLGDTKNIQYF
cdr3_nt: TGTGCCAGCAGCTTAGGGGACACCAAAAACATTCAGTACTTC

j_call: TRBJ2-1
v_call: TRBV13
d_call: .
clone_size: once
cdr3_aa: CASSLVGATRPDLTGNEQFF
cdr3_nt: TGTGCCAGCAGCTTAGTAGGGGCGACTCGGCCGGACCTAACTGGGAATGAGCAGTTCTTC

j_call: TRBJ2-7
v_call: TRBV24-1
d_call: TRBD1
clone_size: once
cdr3_aa: CASSTSGQGIHEQYF
cdr3_nt: TGTGCCTCCAGTACCTCGGGACAGGGGATCCACGAGCAGTACTTC

j_call: TRBJ2-5
v_call: TRBV10-2
d_call: .
clone_size: .
cdr3_aa: CASSPEGVQETQYF
cdr3_nt: TGCGCCAGCAGTCCAGAAGGGGTTCAAGAGACCCAGTACTTC

j_call: TRBJ2-5
v_call: TRBV7-6
d_call: TRBD2
clone_size: .
cdr3_aa: CASTLIASGGQETQYF
cdr3_nt: TGTGCCAGCACCTTGATAGCTAGCGGAGGTCAAGAGACCCAGTACTTC

j_call: TRBJ1-5
v_call: TRBV28
d_call: TRBD1
clone_size: .
cdr3_aa: CASSLLSGTANNQPQHF
cdr3_nt: TGTGCCAGCAGTTTATTGTCCGGGACAGCTAACAATCAGCCCCAGCATTTT

j_call: TRBJ2-7
v_call: TRBV4-1
d_call: TRBD1
clone_size: .
cdr3_aa: CASSQDPGQSSYEQYF
cdr3_nt: TGCGCCAGCAGCCAAGATCCGGGACAGAGCTCCTACGAGCAGTACTTC

j_call: TRBJ2-3
v_call: TRBV20-1
d_call: .
clone_size: .
cdr3_aa: CSASSQGWADTQYF
cdr3_nt: TGCAGTGCTAGTTCCCAGGGTTGGGCAGATACGCAGTATTTT

j_call: TRBJ1-2
v_call: TRBV10-3
d_call: TRBD1
clone_size: .
cdr3_aa: CAISPGQGDGGYTF
cdr3_nt: TGTGCCATCAGTCCGGGACAGGGGGACGGTGGCTACACCTTC

j_call: TRBJ2-7
v_call: TRBV30
d_call: TRBD2
clone_size: .
cdr3_aa: CASGGGVGEQYF
cdr3_nt: TGTGCCTCCGGGGGAGGGGTCGGGGAGCAGTACTTC

j_call: TRBJ2-5
v_call: TRBV11-2
d_call: TRBD2
clone_size: .
cdr3_aa: CASRPIAGGSQETQYF
cdr3_nt: TGTGCCAGCAGACCCATAGCGGGAGGGAGTCAAGAGACCCAGTACTTC

j_call: TRBJ1-1
v_call: TRBV28
d_call: .
clone_size: .
cdr3_aa: CASSLGQAGAFF
cdr3_nt: TGTGCCAGCAGTTTAGGTCAGGCCGGCGCTTTCTTT

j_call: TRBJ2-7
v_call: TRBV27
d_call: .
clone_size: .
cdr3_aa: CASRVEGTGEQYF
cdr3_nt: TGTGCCAGCAGAGTAGAGGGGACTGGGGAGCAGTACTTC

j_call: TRBJ2-5
v_call: TRBV7-2
d_call: .
clone_size: .
cdr3_aa: CASSVSGVGGETQYF
cdr3_nt: TGTGCCAGCAGCGTTTCAGGGGTGGGTGGGGAGACCCAGTACTTC

j_call: TRBJ2-7
v_call: TRBV19
d_call: TRBD2
clone_size: .
cdr3_aa: CASRLSGIVSYEQYF
cdr3_nt: TGTGCCAGTAGGCTCAGCGGGATAGTCTCCTACGAGCAGTACTTC

j_call: TRBJ2-1
v_call: TRBV7-2
d_call: .
clone_size: once
cdr3_aa: CASSPTTWSEQFF
cdr3_nt: TGTGCCAGCAGCCCGACCACTTGGAGTGAGCAGTTCTTC

j_call: TRBJ2-2
v_call: TRBV6-5
d_call: TRBD1
clone_size: .
cdr3_aa: CASRPQGAATGELFF
cdr3_nt: TGTGCCAGCAGGCCACAGGGGGCGGCCACCGGGGAGCTGTTTTTT

j_call: TRBJ2-7
v_call: TRBV27
d_call: TRBD2
clone_size: .
cdr3_aa: CASSLSAGTSGSYEQYF
cdr3_nt: TGTGCCAGCAGTTTATCGGCCGGGACTAGCGGGTCTTACGAGCAGTACTTC

j_call: TRBJ2-3
v_call: TRBV7-2
d_call: TRBD2
clone_size: .
cdr3_aa: CASSLREGDTQYF
cdr3_nt: TGTGCCAGCAGCTTAAGGGAGGGGGATACGCAGTATTTT

j_call: TRBJ1-2
v_call: TRBV7-9
d_call: .
clone_size: few
cdr3_aa: CASSPEGSYYGYTF
cdr3_nt: TGTGCCAGCAGCCCGGAGGGGAGCTACTATGGCTACACCTTC

j_call: TRBJ2-7
v_call: TRBV19
d_call: TRBD2
clone_size: .
cdr3_aa: CASNNLAGGKQYF
cdr3_nt: TGTGCCAGTAACAATTTAGCGGGAGGAAAGCAGTACTTC